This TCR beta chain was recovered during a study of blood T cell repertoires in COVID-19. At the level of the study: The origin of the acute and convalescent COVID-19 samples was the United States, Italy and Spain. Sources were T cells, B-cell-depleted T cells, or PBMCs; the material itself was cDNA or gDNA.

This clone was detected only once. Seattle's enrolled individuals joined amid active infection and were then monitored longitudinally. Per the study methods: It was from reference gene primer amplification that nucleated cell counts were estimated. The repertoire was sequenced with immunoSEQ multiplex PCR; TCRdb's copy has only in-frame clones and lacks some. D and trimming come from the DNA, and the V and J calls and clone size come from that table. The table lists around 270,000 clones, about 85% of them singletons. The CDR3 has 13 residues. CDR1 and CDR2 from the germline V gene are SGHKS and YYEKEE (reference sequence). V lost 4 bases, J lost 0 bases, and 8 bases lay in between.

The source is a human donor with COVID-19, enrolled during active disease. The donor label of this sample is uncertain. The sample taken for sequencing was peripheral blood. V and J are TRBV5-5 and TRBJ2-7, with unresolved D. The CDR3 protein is CASSPRNSYEQYF. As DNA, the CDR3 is TGTGCCAGCAGCCCGCGAAACTCCTACGAGCAGTACTTC. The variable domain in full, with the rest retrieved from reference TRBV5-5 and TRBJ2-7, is DAGVTQSPTHLIKTRGQQVTLRCSPISGHKSVSWYQQVLGQGPQFIFQYYEKEERGRGNFPDRFSARQFPNYSSELNVNALLLGDSALYLCASSPRNSYEQYFGPGTRLTVT.